This T cell receptor beta chain stems from a study of T cells in Graves' hyperthyroidism and ophthalmopathy. Notes on the study in general: The majority of expanded thyroid clonotypes above 0.001 also appeared in blood. In the analysis, a 13 V-J model separated ophthalmopathy from stable hyperthyroidism. Ophthalmopathy prediction by the model preceded onset by a median about 6.5 months.

RNA transcripts yielded amplified TCR beta CDR3 regions. The HTBI set primed first-round TCR CDR3 RT-PCR. TCRdb called the multiplex PCR reads again in MiXCR, with one record for every CDR3 protein. The table has about 380,000 distinct CDR3 sequences, around 18% seen once. This clonotype was found a few times. Its antigen is unidentified. The V gene's germline CDR1 is ENHRY and CDR2 SYGVKD. This CDR3 contains 16 residues. With V trimmed by 5 bases and J by 4 bases, 8 bases remained unmatched. Clinical Activity Scores of at least 3, NOSPECS grades of at least 4 and durations under 3 months characterized ophthalmopathy patients.

The clonotype originates from a young man with Graves' ophthalmopathy. The V gene is TRBV10-3, the J gene TRBJ2-2; the match to TRBD1 covers 9 bases. The sequenced sample consisted of blood. The CDR3 DNA reads TGTGCCATCAGTTATTCTTGGACAGGGGCCACCGGGGAGCTGTTTTTT. This codes for CAISYSWTGATGELFF.